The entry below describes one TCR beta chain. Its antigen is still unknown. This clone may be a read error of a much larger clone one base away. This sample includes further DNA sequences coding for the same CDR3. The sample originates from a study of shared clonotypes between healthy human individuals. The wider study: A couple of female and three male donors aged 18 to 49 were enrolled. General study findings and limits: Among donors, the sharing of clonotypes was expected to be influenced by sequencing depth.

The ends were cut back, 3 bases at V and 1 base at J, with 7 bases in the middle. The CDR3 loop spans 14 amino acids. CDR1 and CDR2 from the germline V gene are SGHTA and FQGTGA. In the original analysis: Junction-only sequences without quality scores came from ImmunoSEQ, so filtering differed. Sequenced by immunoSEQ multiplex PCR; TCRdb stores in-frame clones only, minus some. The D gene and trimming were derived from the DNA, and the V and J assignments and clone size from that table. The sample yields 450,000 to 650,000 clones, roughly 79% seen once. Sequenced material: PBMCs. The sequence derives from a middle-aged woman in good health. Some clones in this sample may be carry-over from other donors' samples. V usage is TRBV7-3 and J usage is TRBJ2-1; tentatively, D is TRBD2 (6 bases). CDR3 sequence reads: CASSFSGSYNEQFF. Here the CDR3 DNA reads TGTGCCAGCAGCTTTAGCGGATCCTACAATGAGCAGTTCTTC. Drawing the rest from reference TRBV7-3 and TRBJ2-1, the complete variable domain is GAGVSQTPSNKVTEKGKYVELRCDPISGHTALYWYRQSLGQGPEFLIYFQGTGAADDSGLPNDRFFAVRPEGSVSTLKIQRTERGDSAVYLCASSFSGSYNEQFFGPGTRLTVL.